Shown below are 7 T cell receptor beta chains from a single sample sequenced in a study of cytomegalovirus exposure and HLA in healthy donors. Primers for the PCR totalled 60 Vbeta and 13 Jbeta. Generated by immunoSEQ multiplex PCR, the TCRdb table keeps only in-frame clones and is missing some. This sample carries about 180,000 clones, 70% to 80% of them seen once, and the ten largest clones take roughly 2.8%. Source material: PBMCs. The receptors originated from a male donor in good health and CMV-seronegative.

Note on this clone: This specimen includes other DNA sequences encoding the same CDR3. The chain joins TRBV30 to TRBJ1-5, with D hard to call. Germline CDR1 is GTSNPN and CDR2 is SVGIG (reference sequence). This CDR3 contains 13 residues. Trimming pared 0 bases from V and 4 bases from J, leaving 7 bases between. CDR3 in amino acids: CAWSVRDNQPQHF. CDR3 sequence (DNA): TGTGCCTGGAGTGTACGGGATAATCAGCCCCAGCATTTT.

V usage is TRBV6-4 and J usage is TRBJ1-5, with TRBD1 identical over 9 bases. Germline V lookup: CDR1 MRHNA, CDR2 SNTAGT. V lost 4 bases, J lost 6 bases, and 4 bases stayed unmatched. The CDR3 length is 14 residues. In DNA form, the CDR3 reads TGTGCCAGCAGTGCGGACAGGGGAGGTCAGCCCCAGCATTTT. This codes for CASSADRGGQPQHF.

The chain is built from TRBV7-3 and TRBJ2-1, with 9 bases fitting TRBD2. The CDR3 is made up of 15 amino acids. Trimming cost V 8 bases and J 3 bases; bases outside gene matches: 8. Germline lookup yields CDR1 SGHTA and CDR2 FQGTGA. The CDR3 DNA sequence: TGTGCCAGCGGGTGGCGGGAGGGGGGCTACAATGAGCAGTTCTTC. Its protein product is CASGWREGGYNEQFF.

The chain recombines TRBV6-1 with TRBJ1-1, with 8 nucleotides matching TRBD1. The CDR3 loop spans 15 amino acids. Germline CDR1 reads MNHNS; CDR2 reads SASEGT. Germline trimming cut 0 bases from V and 6 bases from J; bases unmatched to any gene: 6. The CDR3 region has the DNA TGTGCCAGCAGTGAAGCGGGGACAGGTGTCGCTGAAGCTTTCTTT. Translated, it gives CASSEAGTGVAEAFF.

The chain combines TRBV4-1 with TRBJ2-1; a weak D match, TRBD2 (6 bases). The germline V gene has CDR1 MGHRA and CDR2 YSYEKL. This CDR3 has 15 amino acids. V was pared by 2 bases and J by 0 bases, with 8 bases between. CDR3 sequence reads: CASSQSGVSYNEQFF. Here the CDR3 DNA reads TGCGCCAGCAGCCAATCGGGGGTCTCCTACAATGAGCAGTTCTTC.

In its sample, this clone was seen a few times. V usage is TRBV28 and J usage is TRBJ1-1; TRBD1 aligns across 7 bases. Per the germline V gene, CDR1 is MDHEN and CDR2 is SYDVKM. The CDR3 is 17 residues long. The V gene end was trimmed by 5 bases and the J gene end by 4 bases; junction bases not matched to a gene: 16. The CDR3 here is CASSPSEGAPVLTEAFF. Written as DNA, the CDR3 is TGTGCCAGCAGTCCCTCGGAGGGGGCGCCTGTTCTCACTGAAGCTTTCTTT. Full variable domain (outside the CDR3, taken from reference TRBV28 and TRBJ1-1): DVKVTQSSRYLVKRTGEKVFLECVQDMDHENMFWYRQDPGLGLRLIYFSYDVKMKEKGDIPEGYSVSREKKERFSLILESASTNQTSMYLCASSPSEGAPVLTEAFFGQGTRLTVV.

This clone was detected only a few times. V and J are TRBV7-8 and TRBJ1-3, with D uncertain. Trimming removed 2 bases at V and 4 bases at J, with 12 bases between. Germline values: CDR1 SGHVS, CDR2 FQNEAQ. CDR3 size: 15 residues. CDR3 amino acids: CASSLPRGTGNTIYF. CDR3 bases: TGTGCCAGCAGCTTACCCCGGGGAACCGGAAACACCATATATTTT.